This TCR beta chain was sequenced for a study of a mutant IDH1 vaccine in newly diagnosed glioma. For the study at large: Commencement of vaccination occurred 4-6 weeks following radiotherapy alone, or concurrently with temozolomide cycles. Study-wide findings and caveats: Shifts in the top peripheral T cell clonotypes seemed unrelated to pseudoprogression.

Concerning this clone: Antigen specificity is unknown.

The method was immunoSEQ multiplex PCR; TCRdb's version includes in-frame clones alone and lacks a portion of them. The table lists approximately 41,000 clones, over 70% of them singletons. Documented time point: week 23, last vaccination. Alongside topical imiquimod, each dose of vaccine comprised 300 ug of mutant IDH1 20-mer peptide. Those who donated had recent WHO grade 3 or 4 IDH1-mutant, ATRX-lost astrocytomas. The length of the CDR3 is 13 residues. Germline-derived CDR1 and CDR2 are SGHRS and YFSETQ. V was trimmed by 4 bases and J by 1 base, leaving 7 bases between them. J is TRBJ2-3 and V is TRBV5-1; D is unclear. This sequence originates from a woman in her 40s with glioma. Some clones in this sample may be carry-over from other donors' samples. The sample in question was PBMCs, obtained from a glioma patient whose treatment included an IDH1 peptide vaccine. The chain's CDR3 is CASSVEGTDTQYF. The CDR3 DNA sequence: TGCGCCAGCAGCGTCGAGGGCACAGATACGCAGTATTTT.